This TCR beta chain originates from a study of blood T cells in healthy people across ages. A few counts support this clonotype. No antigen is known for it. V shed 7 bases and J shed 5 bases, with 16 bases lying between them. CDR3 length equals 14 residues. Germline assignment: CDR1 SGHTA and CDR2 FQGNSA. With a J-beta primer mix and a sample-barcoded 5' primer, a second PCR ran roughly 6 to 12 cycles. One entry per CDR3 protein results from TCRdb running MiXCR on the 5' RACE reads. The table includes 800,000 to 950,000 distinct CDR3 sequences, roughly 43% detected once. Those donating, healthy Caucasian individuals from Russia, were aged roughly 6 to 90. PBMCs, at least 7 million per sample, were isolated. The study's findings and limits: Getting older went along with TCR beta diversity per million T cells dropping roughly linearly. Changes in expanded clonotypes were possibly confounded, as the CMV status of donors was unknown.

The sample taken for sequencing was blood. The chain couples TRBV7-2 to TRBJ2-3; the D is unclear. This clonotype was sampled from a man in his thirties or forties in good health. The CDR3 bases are TGTGCCAGCAACCCCATAGGGCCGGGAGATACGCAGTATTTT. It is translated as CASNPIGPGDTQYF.